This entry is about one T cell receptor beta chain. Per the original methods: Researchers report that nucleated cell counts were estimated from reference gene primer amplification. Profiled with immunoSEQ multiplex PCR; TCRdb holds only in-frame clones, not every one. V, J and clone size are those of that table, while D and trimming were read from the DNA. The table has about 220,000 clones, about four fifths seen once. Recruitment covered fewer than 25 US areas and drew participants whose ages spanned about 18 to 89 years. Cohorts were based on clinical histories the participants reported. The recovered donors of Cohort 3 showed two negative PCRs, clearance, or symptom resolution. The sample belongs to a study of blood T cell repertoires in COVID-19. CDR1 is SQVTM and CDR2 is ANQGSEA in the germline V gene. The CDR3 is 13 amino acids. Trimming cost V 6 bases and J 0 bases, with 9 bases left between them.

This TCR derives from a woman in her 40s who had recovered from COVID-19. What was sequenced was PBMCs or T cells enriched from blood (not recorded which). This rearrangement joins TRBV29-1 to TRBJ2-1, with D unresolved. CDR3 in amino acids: CSVSVSSYNEQFF. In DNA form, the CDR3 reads TGCAGCGTCAGCGTAAGCTCCTACAATGAGCAGTTCTTC.